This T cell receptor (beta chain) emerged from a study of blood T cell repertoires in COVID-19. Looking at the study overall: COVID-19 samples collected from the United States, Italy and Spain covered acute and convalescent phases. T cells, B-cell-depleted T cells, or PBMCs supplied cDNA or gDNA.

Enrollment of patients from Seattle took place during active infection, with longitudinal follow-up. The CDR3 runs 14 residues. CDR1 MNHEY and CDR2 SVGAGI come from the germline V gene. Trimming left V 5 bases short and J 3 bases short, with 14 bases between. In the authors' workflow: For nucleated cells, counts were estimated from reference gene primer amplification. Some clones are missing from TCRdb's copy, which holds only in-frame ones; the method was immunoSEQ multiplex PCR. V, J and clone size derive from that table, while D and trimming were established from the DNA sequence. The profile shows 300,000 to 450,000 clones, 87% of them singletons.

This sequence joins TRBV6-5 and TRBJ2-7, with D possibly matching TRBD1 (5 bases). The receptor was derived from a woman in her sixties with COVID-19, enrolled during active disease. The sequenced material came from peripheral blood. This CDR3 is CASSSTDRSYEQYF. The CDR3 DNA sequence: TGTGCCAGCAGTAGCACCGACAGAAGCTACGAGCAGTACTTC.